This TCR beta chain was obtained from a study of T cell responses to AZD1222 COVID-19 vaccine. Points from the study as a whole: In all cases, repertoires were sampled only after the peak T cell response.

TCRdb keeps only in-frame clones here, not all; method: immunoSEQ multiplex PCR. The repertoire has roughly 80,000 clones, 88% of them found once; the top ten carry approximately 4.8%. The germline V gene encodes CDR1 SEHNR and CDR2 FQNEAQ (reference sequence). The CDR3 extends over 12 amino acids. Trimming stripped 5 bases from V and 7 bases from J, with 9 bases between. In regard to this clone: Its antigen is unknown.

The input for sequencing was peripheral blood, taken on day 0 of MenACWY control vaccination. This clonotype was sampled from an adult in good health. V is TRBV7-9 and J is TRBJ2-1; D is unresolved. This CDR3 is CASSGPRNEQFF. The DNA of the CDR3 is TGTGCCAGCAGCGGTCCTAGGAATGAGCAGTTCTTC. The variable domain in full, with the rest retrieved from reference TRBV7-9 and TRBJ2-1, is DTGVSQNPRHKITKRGQNVTFRCDPISEHNRLYWYRQTLGQGPEFLTYFQNEAQLEKSRLLSDRFSAERPKGSFSTLEIQRTEQGDSAMYLCASSGPRNEQFFGPGTRLTVL.